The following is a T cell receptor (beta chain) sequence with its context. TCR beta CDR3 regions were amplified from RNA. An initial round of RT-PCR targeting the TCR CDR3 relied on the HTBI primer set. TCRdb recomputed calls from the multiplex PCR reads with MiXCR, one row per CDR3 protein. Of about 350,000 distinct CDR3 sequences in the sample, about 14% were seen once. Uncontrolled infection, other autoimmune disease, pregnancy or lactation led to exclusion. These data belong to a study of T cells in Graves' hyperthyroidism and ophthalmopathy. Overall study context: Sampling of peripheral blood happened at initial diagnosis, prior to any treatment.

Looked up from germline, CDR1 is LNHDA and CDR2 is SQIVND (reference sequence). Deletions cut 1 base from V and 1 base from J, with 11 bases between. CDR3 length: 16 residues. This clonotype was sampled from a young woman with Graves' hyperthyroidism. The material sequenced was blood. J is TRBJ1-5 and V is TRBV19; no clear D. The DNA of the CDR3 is TGTGCCAGTAGTATAGCAGCCACACGGAGCAATCAGCCCCAGCATTTT. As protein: CASSIAATRSNQPQHF.